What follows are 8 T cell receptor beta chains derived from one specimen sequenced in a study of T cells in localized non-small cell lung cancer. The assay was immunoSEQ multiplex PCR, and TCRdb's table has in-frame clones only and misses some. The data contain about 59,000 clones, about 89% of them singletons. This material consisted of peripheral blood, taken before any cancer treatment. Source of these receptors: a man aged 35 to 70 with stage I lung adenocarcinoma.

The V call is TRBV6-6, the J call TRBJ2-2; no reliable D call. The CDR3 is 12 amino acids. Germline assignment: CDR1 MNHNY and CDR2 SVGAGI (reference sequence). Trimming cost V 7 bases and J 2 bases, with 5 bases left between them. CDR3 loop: CASIPNTGELFF. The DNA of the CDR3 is TGTGCCAGCATCCCCAACACCGGGGAGCTGTTTTTT.

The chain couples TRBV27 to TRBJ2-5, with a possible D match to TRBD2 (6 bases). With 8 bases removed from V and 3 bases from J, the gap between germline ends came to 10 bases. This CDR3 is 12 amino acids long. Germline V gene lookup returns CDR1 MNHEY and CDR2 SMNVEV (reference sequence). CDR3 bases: TGTGCCAGCTTCCTAGCGAAAGAGACCCAGTACTTC. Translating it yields CASFLAKETQYF.

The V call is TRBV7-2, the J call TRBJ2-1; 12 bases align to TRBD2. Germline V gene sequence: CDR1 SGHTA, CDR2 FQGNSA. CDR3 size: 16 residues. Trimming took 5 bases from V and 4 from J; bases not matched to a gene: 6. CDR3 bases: TGTGCCAGCAGCCGACTAGCGGGAGCTGGGTACAATGAGCAGTTCTTC. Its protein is CASSRLAGAGYNEQFF.

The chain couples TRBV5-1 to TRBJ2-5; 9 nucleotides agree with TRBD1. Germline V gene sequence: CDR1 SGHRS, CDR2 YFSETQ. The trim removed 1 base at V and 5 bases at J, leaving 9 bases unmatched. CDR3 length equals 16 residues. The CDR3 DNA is TGCGCCAGCAGCTTGACCATAACAGGGGGCATCGAGACCCAGTACTTC. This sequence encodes CASSLTITGGIETQYF.

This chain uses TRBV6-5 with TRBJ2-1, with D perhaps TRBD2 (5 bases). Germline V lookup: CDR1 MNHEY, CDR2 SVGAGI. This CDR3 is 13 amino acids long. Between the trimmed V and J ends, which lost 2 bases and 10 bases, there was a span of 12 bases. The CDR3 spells CASSYPKWREQFF. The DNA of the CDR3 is TGTGCCAGCAGTTACCCCAAGTGGAGGGAGCAGTTCTTC.

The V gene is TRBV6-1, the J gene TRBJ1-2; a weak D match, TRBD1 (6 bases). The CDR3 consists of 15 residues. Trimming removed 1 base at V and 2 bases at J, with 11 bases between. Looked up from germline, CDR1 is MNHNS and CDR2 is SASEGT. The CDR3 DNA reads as TGTGCCAGCAGTGAAGGGGCAGGGGCCAACTATGGCTACACCTTC. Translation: CASSEGAGANYGYTF.

The CDR3 DNA is TGTGCCAGCAGCTTAGAGTCGAGAATCTCACCCCTCCACTTT. Amino acids: CASSLESRISPLHF. The chain has TRBV11-3 and TRBJ1-6; D call uncertain. This CDR3 has 14 residues. Germline V gene lookup returns CDR1 SGHNT and CDR2 YENEEA. V lost 0 bases and J lost 10, with 10 bases in between. The full variable domain, in which reference TRBV11-3 and TRBJ1-6 provide the parts outside the CDR3, is EAGVVQSPRYKIIEKKQPVAFWCNPISGHNTLYWYLQNLGQGPELLIRYENEEAVDDSQLPKDRFSAERLKGVDSTLKIQPAELGDSAVYLCASSLESRISPLHFGNGTRLTVT.

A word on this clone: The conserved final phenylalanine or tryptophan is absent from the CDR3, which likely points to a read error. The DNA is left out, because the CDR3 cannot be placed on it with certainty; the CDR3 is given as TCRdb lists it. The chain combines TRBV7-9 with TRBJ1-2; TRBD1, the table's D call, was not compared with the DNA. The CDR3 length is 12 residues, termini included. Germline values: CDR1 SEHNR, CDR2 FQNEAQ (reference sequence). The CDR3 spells CASSLMNGQSHV.